One sample yielded the 21 T cell receptor beta chains listed below, sequenced in a study of T cells of healthy individuals. One entry per CDR3 protein results from TCRdb running MiXCR on the 5' RACE reads. The sample lists around 100,000 distinct CDR3 sequences; approximately 16% were seen once. The receptors were sampled from a human donor in good health.

The chain carries TRBV3-1 and TRBJ1-5; D call uncertain. The CDR3 runs to 15 residues. Germline V gene sequence: CDR1 LGHDT, CDR2 YNNKEL (reference sequence). V lost 0 bases and J 9 bases, leaving 15 bases between the germline ends. The CDR3 protein is CASSQDLGSVRPQHF. The CDR3 region has the DNA TGTGCCAGCAGCCAAGATTTGGGCAGCGTAAGGCCCCAGCATTTT.

The V gene is TRBV2, the J gene TRBJ2-7; 9 positions agree with TRBD1. From germline, CDR1 is SNHLY and CDR2 FYNNEI. The CDR3 has 16 amino acids. The V gene end was trimmed by 6 bases and the J gene end by 3 bases; junction bases not matched to a gene: 12. CDR3 sequence (DNA): TGTGCCAGCAGGCGAACAGGGGGCGGAGGGAACTACGAGCAGTACTTC. Amino acid sequence: CASRRTGGGGNYEQYF.

This clonotype occurred a few times. The gene calls are TRBV27 and TRBJ1-6; D may be TRBD1 (5 bases). With 9 bases removed from V and 6 bases from J, the gap between germline ends came to 24 bases. The CDR3 consists of 17 residues. Germline CDR1 MNHEY, CDR2 SMNVEV (reference sequence). CDR3 sequence reads: CASADPGTLGLNSPLHF. The DNA of the CDR3 is TGTGCCAGTGCAGACCCCGGGACCCTCGGGCTTAATTCACCCCTCCACTTT.

This clonotype occurred a few times. J is TRBJ1-6 and V is TRBV20-1; TRBD1 is a possible D gene (5 bases). V lost 6 bases and J lost 7, with 22 bases in between. The length of the CDR3 is 16 residues. CDR1 and CDR2 (germline): DFQATT, SNEGSKA (reference sequence). The CDR3 loop is CSAQTEGSRWNSPLHF. Written as DNA, the CDR3 is TGCAGTGCCCAGACTGAGGGGAGTCGATGGAATTCACCCCTCCACTTT.

The V call is TRBV3-1, the J call TRBJ2-1, with 10 bases matching TRBD2. The V segment lost 4 bases and the J segment 6 bases; nucleotides outside the gene matches: 6. The V gene's germline CDR1 is LGHDT and CDR2 YNNKEL (reference sequence). This CDR3 has 15 amino acids. The CDR3 DNA sequence: TGTGCCAGCAGCCCCAGAGCGGGAGGGCTCAATGAGCAGTTCTTC. Amino acids: CASSPRAGGLNEQFF.

V usage is TRBV15 and J usage is TRBJ1-5, with D tentatively TRBD1 (6 bases). Deletions cut 3 bases from V and 1 base from J, with 16 bases between. The CDR3 extends over 17 amino acids. In germline, CDR1 is LNHNV, CDR2 YYDKDF (reference sequence). CDR3 region: CATSRGRGARSNQPQHF. In DNA, the CDR3 is TGTGCCACCAGCAGGGGACGGGGGGCGAGAAGCAATCAGCCCCAGCATTTT.

V gene TRBV2 combines with J gene TRBJ1-1, with D unclear. V was clipped by 3 bases and J by 5 bases, with 13 bases between them. The CDR3 loop spans 14 amino acids. CDR1 and CDR2 from the germline V gene are SNHLY and FYNNEI. CDR3 sequence (DNA): TGTGCCAGCAGTGAGGGGTCTCGGAAGACTGAAGCTTTCTTT. Translating gives CASSEGSRKTEAFF.

The chain joins TRBV18 to TRBJ1-5, with D hard to call. Germline V CDR1 and CDR2: KGHSH, LQKENI. The CDR3 is 14 residues long. The V end was cut by 3 bases, the J end by 1 base, with 7 bases between. CDR3 loop: CASSPARSNQPQHF. CDR3 nucleotide sequence: TGTGCCAGCTCACCGGCCAGGAGCAATCAGCCCCAGCATTTT.

With regard to this clonotype: The DNA is omitted, as the CDR3 cannot be located on it reliably, and the CDR3 follows TCRdb's listing. The gene calls are TRBV20-1 and TRBJ2-1; TRBD2 is the table's D call and was not checked against the DNA. The CDR3 region is 12 residues in length, termini included. Germline CDR1 and CDR2: DFQATT and SNEGSKA (reference sequence). The CDR3 loop reads CSARVAGGTEFF.

This clonotype has only a few counts. The chain is built from TRBV5-1 and TRBJ1-1; D is undetermined. V was trimmed by 2 bases and J by 4 bases, leaving 12 bases between them. From germline, CDR1 is SGHRS and CDR2 YFSETQ. CDR3 length: 14 amino acids. CDR3 sequence: CASSLGGSPTEAFF. CDR3 nucleotide sequence: TGCGCCAGCAGCTTAGGAGGGAGCCCCACTGAAGCTTTCTTT.

At least ten counts were recorded for this clonotype. V usage is TRBV4-3 and J usage is TRBJ1-1; no reliable D call. Germline V gives CDR1 LGHNA, CDR2 YSLEER. The CDR3 loop spans 15 amino acids. V gave up 4 bases and J gave up 4 bases, with 16 bases separating them. CDR3: CASSRQISPATEAFF. DNA for the CDR3: TGCGCCAGCAGCCGCCAAATTTCGCCGGCCACTGAAGCTTTCTTT.

In its sample, this clonotype was seen many times. The chain recombines TRBV10-3 with TRBJ1-2; D gene ambiguous. The CDR3 extends over 14 amino acids. CDR1 and CDR2 from the germline V gene are ENHRY and SYGVKD. V shed 2 bases and J shed 4 bases, with 11 bases lying between them. CDR3 sequence reads: CAISEGGRIYGYTF. The CDR3 region has the DNA TGTGCCATCAGTGAGGGAGGTCGAATCTATGGCTACACCTTC.

This CDR3 reads CASSPGLARGPTDTQYF. The CDR3 DNA is TGTGCCAGCAGCCCGGGACTAGCTAGGGGACCCACAGATACGCAGTATTTT. The chain links TRBV7-2 to TRBJ2-3; 9 nucleotides line up with TRBD2. Germline CDR1 and CDR2: SGHTA and FQGNSA. V was pared by 5 bases and J by 2 bases, with 11 bases of the junction left unmatched. The CDR3 spans 17 residues.

The chain is built from TRBV4-1 and TRBJ2-7; TRBD1 agrees at 7 bases. Germline trimming cut 3 bases from V and 4 bases from J; bases unmatched to any gene: 6. The CDR3 totals 14 residues. CDR1 MGHRA and CDR2 YSYEKL come from the germline V gene. The CDR3 DNA follows: TGCGCCAGCAGCCAGGGACAGTCCCCGTACGAGCAGTACTTC. Protein: CASSQGQSPYEQYF.

The genes are TRBV6-2 or TRBV6-3 and TRBJ2-1, with 9 bases fitting TRBD1. The CDR3 length is 17 residues. Germline V gene sequence: CDR1 MNHEY, CDR2 SVGEGT. The J segment lost 4 bases and the V segment lost 6 bases, leaving 13 bases of the junction unmatched. The CDR3 sequence: CASSTRTGVTRYNEQFF. CDR3 nucleotide sequence: TGTGCCAGCAGCACCCGGACAGGGGTAACGAGATACAATGAGCAGTTCTTC.

This chain joins TRBV6-4 and TRBJ2-1; 8 nucleotides align to TRBD2. Germline V gene sequence: CDR1 MRHNA, CDR2 SNTAGT. The CDR3 is 14 residues long. The V gene end was trimmed by 2 bases and the J gene end by 6 bases; junction bases not matched to a gene: 3. CDR3 in DNA: TGTGCCAGCAGTGACCCGGGACTAGTCAATGAGCAGTTCTTC. This sequence encodes CASSDPGLVNEQFF.

This clonotype appeared a few times. The chain recombines TRBV5-1 with TRBJ1-2; D not certain. Germline loops: CDR1 SGHRS, CDR2 YFSETQ. The germline V and J ends were trimmed by 0 bases and 5 bases, with 11 bases remaining between them. There are 14 residues in the CDR3. The CDR3 protein is CASSLEQARYGYTF. The CDR3, as DNA: TGCGCCAGCAGCTTGGAGCAGGCCCGTTATGGCTACACCTTC.

J is TRBJ2-3 and V is TRBV18; 10 nucleotides match TRBD2. The CDR3 is made up of 16 amino acids. Per the germline V gene, CDR1 is KGHSH and CDR2 is LQKENI. Germline trimming cut 1 base from V and 3 bases from J; bases unmatched to any gene: 4. The CDR3 region is CASSPRTSGVTDTQYF. The CDR3 DNA follows: TGTGCCAGCTCACCACGGACTAGCGGAGTAACAGATACGCAGTATTTT.

This clonotype was counted between two and nine times. As DNA, the CDR3 is TGTGCCAGCAGTATCAGGGGACTTGTCTACAATGAGCAGTTCTTC. Its translation is CASSIRGLVYNEQFF. The J gene is TRBJ2-1, the V gene TRBV6-1; D may correspond to TRBD1 or TRBD2 (6 bases each). This CDR3 has 15 amino acids. Trimming took 5 bases from V and 3 from J, leaving 14 bases between them. Germline-derived CDR1 and CDR2 are MNHNS and SASEGT.

V usage is TRBV10-3 and J usage is TRBJ2-1; the match to TRBD1 covers 9 bases. The CDR3 is made up of 14 amino acids. V was clipped by 11 bases and J by 3 bases; unmatched bases: 8. The germline CDR1 and CDR2 sequences are ENHRY and SYGVKD. The DNA of the CDR3 is TGTGCCGCATCCCGGGACAGGGTCTACAATGAGCAGTTCTTC. Protein sequence: CAASRDRVYNEQFF.

This clonotype was seen repeatedly, ten times or more. The V gene is TRBV6-6, the J gene TRBJ1-1, with 7 nucleotides matching TRBD1. The CDR3 contains 13 residues. Unmatched junction bases numbered 8, after V lost 5 bases and J lost 8 bases. Germline assignment: CDR1 MNHNY and CDR2 SVGAGI (reference sequence). CDR3 nucleotides: TGTGCCAGCAGTGCATCCGCAGGGGGAGAAGCTTTCTTT. Amino acids: CASSASAGGEAFF.